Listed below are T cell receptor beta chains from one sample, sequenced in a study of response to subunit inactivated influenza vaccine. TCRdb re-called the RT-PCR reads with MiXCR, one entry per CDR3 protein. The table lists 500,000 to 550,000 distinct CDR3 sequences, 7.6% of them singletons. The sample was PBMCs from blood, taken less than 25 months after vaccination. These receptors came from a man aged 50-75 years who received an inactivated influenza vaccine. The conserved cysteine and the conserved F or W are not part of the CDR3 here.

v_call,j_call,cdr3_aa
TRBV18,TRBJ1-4,ASSPERNEKLF
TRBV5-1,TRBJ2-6,ASRVTGGIGGANVLT
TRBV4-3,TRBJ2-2,ASSQDSLAGGGTGELF
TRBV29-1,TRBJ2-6,SVTADSGANVLT
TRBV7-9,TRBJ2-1,ASSLLPSSGYNEQF
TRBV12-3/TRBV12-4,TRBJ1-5,ASSLSTENQPQH
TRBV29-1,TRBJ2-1,SVETLAGLANEQF
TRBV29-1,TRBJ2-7,SVEGTGAEQY
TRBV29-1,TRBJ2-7,SVGQGLYEQY
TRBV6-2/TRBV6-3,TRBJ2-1,ASTASGTRGWNEQF
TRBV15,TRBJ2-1,ATSRGTVSSYNEQF
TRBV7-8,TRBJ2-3,ASSLEEGGVRTDTQY
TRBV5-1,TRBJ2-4,ASSLGGVAKNIQY
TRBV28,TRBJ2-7,AIHEQY
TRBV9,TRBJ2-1,ASSVWLAGSSYNEQF
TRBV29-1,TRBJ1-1,SVESRNADTEAF
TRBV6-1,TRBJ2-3,ASSEKAGGPDTQY
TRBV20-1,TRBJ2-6,SGQDRGANVLT
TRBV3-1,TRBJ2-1,ASSQASGPARDEQF
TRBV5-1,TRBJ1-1,ASSLGDDTEAF
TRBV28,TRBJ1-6,ASSFKGTHNSPLH
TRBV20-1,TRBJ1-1,SARGYGGTGTEAF
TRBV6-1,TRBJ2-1,ASSPLPGTTTQGEQF
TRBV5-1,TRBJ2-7,ASSRGLEEEQY
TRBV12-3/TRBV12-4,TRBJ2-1,ASSSGGGFILHEQF
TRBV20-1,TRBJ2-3,SARGPSGMGTQY
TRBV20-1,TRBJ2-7,SAKGRDGTKEQY
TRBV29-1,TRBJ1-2,SVETPGQSYT
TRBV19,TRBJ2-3,ATAGFRTDTQY
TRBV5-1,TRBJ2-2,ASTDGNTGELF
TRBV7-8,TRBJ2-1,ASSTLGWGHYNEQF
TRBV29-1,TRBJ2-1,SVEDRGSLIEQF
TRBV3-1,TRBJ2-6,ASSQDSVSLSGANVLT
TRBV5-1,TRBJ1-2,ASSLEPVNYGYT
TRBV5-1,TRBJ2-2,ASSLDRGRDDPGELF
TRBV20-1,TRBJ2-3,SARMTSGRGGRDTQY
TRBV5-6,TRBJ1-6,ASSLFQGVDNSPLH
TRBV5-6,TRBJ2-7,ASSSPRPPYEQY
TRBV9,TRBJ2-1,ASSVQGNNEQF
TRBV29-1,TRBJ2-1,SVDPGGQFNEQF
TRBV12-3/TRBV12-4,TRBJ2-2,ASRPGEGGTGELF
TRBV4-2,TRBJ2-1,ASSQDLGLAGGMLF
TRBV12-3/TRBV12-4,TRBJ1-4,ASSLWADNEKLF
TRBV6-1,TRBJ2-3,ASGSTGVQDTQY
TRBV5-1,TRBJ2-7,ASNQGIGGYEQY
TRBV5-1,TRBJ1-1,ASSLVMRTEAF
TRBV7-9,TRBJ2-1,ASSSGTGLEQF
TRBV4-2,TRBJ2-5,ASSQDRGRGGETQY
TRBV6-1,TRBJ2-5,ASSQHRWSGTQY
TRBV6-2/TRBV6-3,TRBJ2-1,ASLGLAGTRLDPSSYNEQF
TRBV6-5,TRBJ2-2,ASSFRGLPNTGELF
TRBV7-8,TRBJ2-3,ASSLQLAGSDTQY
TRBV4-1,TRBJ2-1,ASSQVPHYEQF
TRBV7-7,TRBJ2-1,ASSLVAGGYNEQF
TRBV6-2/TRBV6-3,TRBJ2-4,ASGTRRNIQY
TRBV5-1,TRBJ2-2,ASSLSGAQNTGELF
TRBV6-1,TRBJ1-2,ASSPQETEIGGYT
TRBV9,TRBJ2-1,ASSPQGGSSYNEQF
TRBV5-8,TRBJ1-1,ASSLVLLRADRDEAF